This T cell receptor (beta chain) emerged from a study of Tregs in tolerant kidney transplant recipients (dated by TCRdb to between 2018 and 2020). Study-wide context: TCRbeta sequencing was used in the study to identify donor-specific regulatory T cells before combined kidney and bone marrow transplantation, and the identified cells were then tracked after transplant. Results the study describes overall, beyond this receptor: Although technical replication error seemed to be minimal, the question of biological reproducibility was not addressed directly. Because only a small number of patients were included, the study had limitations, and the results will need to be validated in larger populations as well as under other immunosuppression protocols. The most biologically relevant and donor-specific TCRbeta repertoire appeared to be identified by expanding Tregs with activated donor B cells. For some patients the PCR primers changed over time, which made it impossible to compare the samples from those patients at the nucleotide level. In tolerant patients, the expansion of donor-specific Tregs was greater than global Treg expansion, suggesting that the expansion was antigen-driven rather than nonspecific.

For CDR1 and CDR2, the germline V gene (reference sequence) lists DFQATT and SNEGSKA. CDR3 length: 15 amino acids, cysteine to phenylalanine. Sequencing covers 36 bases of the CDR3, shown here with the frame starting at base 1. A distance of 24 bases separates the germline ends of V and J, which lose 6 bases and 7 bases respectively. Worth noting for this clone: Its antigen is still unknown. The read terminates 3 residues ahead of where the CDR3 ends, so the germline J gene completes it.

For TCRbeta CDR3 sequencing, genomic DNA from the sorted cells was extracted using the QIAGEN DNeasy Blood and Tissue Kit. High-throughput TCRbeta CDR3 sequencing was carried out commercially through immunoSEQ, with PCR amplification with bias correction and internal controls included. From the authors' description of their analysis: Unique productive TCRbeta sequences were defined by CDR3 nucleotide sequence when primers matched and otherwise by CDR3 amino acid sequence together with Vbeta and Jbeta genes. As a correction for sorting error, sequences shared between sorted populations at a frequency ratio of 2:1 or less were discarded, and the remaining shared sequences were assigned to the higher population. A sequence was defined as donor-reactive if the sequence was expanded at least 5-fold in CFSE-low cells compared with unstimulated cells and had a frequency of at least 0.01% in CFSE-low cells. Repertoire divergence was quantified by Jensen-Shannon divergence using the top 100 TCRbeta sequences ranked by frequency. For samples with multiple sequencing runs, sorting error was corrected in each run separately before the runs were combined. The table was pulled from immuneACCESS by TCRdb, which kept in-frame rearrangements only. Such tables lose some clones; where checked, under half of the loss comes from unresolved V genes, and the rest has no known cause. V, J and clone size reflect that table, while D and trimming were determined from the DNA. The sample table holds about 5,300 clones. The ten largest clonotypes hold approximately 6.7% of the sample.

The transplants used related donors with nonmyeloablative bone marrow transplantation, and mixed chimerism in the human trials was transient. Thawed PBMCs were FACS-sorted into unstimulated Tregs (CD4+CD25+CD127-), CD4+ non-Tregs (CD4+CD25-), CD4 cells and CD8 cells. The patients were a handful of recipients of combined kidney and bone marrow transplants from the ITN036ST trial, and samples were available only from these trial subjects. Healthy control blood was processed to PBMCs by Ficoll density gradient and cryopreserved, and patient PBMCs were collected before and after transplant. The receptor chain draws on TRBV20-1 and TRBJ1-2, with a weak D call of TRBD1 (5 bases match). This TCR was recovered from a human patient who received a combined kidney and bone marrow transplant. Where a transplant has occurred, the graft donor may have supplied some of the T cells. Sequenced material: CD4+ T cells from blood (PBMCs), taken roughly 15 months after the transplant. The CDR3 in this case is CSASPPGLELPGYTF. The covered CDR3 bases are TGCAGTGCCTCACCCCCAGGGTTGGAGCTCCCTGGC.